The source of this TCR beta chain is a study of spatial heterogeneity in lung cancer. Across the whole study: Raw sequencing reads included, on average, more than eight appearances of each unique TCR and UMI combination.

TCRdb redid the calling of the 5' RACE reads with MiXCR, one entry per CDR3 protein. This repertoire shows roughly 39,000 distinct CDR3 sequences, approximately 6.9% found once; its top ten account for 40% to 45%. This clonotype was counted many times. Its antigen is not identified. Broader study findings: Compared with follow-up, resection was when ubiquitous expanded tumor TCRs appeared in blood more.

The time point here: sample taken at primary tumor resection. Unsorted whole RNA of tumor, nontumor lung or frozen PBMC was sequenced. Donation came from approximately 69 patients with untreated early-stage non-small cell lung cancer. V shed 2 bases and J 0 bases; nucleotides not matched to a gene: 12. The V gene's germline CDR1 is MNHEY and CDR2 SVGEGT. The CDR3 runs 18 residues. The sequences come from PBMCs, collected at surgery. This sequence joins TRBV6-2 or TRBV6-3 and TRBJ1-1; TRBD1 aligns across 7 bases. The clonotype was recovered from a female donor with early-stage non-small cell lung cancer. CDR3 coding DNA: TGTGCCAGCAGTTACCCCTTGGGGCAGGGGGGTATGAACACTGAAGCTTTCTTT. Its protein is CASSYPLGQGGMNTEAFF.